The next 26 T cell receptor beta chains were all read from a single sample in a study of blood T cells in healthy people across ages. The authors ran a second PCR of about 7 to 11 cycles using a sample-barcoded 5' primer and a J-beta primer mix. TCRdb re-called the 5' RACE reads with MiXCR, one entry per CDR3 protein. The table lists around 1,700,000 distinct CDR3 sequences, roughly 28% of them singletons. The sequenced sample consisted of blood. The receptors derive from a woman in her 30s in good health.

A note on this clonotype: A read error may be the cause here, since a much bigger clone is one base away. The rearrangement joins TRBV12-3 or TRBV12-4 to TRBJ2-3; 10 bases map to TRBD2. The CDR3 sequence is 14 residues long. V dropped 7 bases and J dropped 10; count of bases not matched to a gene: 11. The CDR3 nucleotides are TGTGCCAGCAACCAACTAGCGGGGACGGATGCGCAGTATTTT. It translates to CASNQLAGTDAQYF.

There are a few counts of this clonotype. The chain is built from TRBV7-9 and TRBJ2-5; 7 bases map to TRBD2. CDR3 length: 16 residues. Trimming at V came to 10 bases and at J to 2 bases, leaving 16 bases not matched to a gene. From germline, CDR1 is SEHNR and CDR2 FQNEAQ (reference sequence). The CDR3 nucleotides are TGTGCCACCAACTCCGGTGGGTCTAGCGGACAAGAGACCCAGTACTTC. Encoded protein: CATNSGGSSGQETQYF.

A remark on this clonotype: This may be a read error, as it is one base from a much larger clone. The chain is built from TRBV10-3 and TRBJ2-5; D is possibly TRBD1 (5 bases). The J call may be wrong; the DNA end is better matched by TRBJ2-7. Looked up from germline, CDR1 is ENHRY and CDR2 is SYGVKD. The CDR3 covers 13 residues. The CDR3 is CAIQGAECSEQYF. CDR3 DNA sequence: TGTGCCATCCAGGGTGCGGAGTGTTCCGAGCAGTACTTC.

J is TRBJ2-3 and V is TRBV20-1, with D possibly being TRBD2 (5 bases). CDR1 DFQATT and CDR2 SNEGSKA come from the germline V gene (reference sequence). V shed 5 bases and J shed 3 bases, with 9 bases lying between them. The CDR3 runs 12 residues. The CDR3, as DNA: TGCAGTGCTCCGCGCGGGACAGATACGCAGTATTTT. Translation gives CSAPRGTDTQYF.

At least ten counts were recorded for this clonotype. This chain joins TRBV12-3 or TRBV12-4 and TRBJ2-7; 9 bases align to TRBD1. The CDR3 has 13 residues. Trimming removed 7 bases from V and 5 bases from J; junction bases left unmatched: 6. The CDR3 coding sequence is TGTGCCAGCACCCCGGGACAGGGAGACGAGCAGTACTTC. It specifies CASTPGQGDEQYF.

V is TRBV5-1 and J is TRBJ2-1; 7 nucleotides agree with TRBD2. This CDR3 is 16 amino acids long. Germline-derived CDR1 and CDR2 are SGHRS and YFSETQ. V lost 2 bases to trimming and J lost 5 bases; unmatched junction nucleotides: 10. CDR3 DNA: TGCGCCAGCAGCTTTACGTCGGGGGGATCGCACAATGAGCAGTTCTTC. Its protein product is CASSFTSGGSHNEQFF. The whole variable domain, remainder taken from reference TRBV5-1 and TRBJ2-1, is KAGVTQTPRYLIKTRGQQVTLSCSPISGHRSVSWYQQTPGQGLQFLFEYFSETQRNKGNFPGRFSGRQFSNSRSEMNVSTLELGDSALYLCASSFTSGGSHNEQFFGPGTRLTVL.

A word on this clonotype: A read error is possible here, since a much larger clone lies one base away. The rearrangement uses TRBV7-7 and TRBJ2-7; D is perhaps TRBD2 (6 bases). Germline lookup yields CDR1 SSHAT and CDR2 FNYEAQ (reference sequence). This CDR3 spans 16 amino acids. The V end was cut by 3 bases, the J end by 3 bases, with 18 bases between. CDR3 protein: CASSFWAGPLFYEQYF. CDR3 DNA sequence: TGTGCCAGCAGCTTCTGGGCGGGGCCACTTTTCTACGAGCAGTACTTC.

A remark on this clonotype: This sequence may be a read error, since a much larger clone differs from it by one base. This chain uses TRBV7-2 with TRBJ1-4; possibly TRBD1 for D (6 bases). The length of the CDR3 is 14 residues. Germline loops: CDR1 SGHTA, CDR2 FQGNSA. CDR3 sequence: CACSLRGTNEKLFF. CDR3 nucleotides: TGTGCCTGCAGCTTAAGGGGGACTAATGAAAAACTGTTTTTT.

This clonotype was counted a few times. The V gene is TRBV20-1, the J gene TRBJ2-1; TRBD2 agrees at 8 bases. This CDR3 is 14 amino acids long. J was trimmed by 7 bases and V by 6 bases; bases with no gene match: 11. CDR1 and CDR2 from the germline V gene are DFQATT and SNEGSKA (reference sequence). The DNA for the CDR3 is TGCAGTGCCGAGGGTACTAGCGGAGAGAATGAGCAGTTCTTC. It yields the protein CSAEGTSGENEQFF.

The chain combines TRBV27 with TRBJ2-4; D is undetermined. In germline, CDR1 is MNHEY, CDR2 SMNVEV (reference sequence). The V end lost 6 bases, the J end lost 3 bases, and 9 bases lay between the germline ends. The CDR3 has 13 residues. CDR3 nucleotide sequence: TGTGCCAGCAGCCCCGGCGTCAAAAACATTCAGTACTTC. As protein: CASSPGVKNIQYF.

This clonotype showed up just once. CDR3 sequence: CASSTGTGFGETQFF. The CDR3 coding sequence is TGTGCCAGCAGTACCGGGACAGGGTTTGGGGAGACCCAGTTCTTC. The chain has TRBV12-3 or TRBV12-4 and TRBJ2-1; 9 bases are shared with TRBD1. The CDR3 consists of 15 residues. The ends lost 5 bases at V and 13 bases at J; junction bases unmatched: 15.

With regard to this clonotype: This may come from a read error, since a much larger clone is one base off. CDR3 sequence: CSGSSETYSYNEQFF. The CDR3 DNA reads TGCAGTGGGTCTAGCGAGACTTATTCCTACAATGAGCAGTTCTTC. The chain recombines TRBV20-1 with TRBJ2-1; D possibly corresponds to TRBD2 (6 bases). Germline V CDR1 and CDR2: DFQATT, SNEGSKA (reference sequence). The CDR3 covers 15 residues. Between the trimmed V and J ends, which lost 7 bases and 1 base, there was a span of 17 bases.

A word on this clonotype: A read error may produce the germline difference seen at one junction end. V is TRBV12-3 or TRBV12-4 and J is TRBJ2-3; D is possibly TRBD2 (7 bases). This CDR3 has 15 residues. CDR3 amino acids: CASSLGKGGADTEYF. Written as DNA, the CDR3 is TGTGCCAGCAGTTTAGGCAAGGGGGGGGCAGATACGGAGTATTTT.

V usage is TRBV6-2 or TRBV6-3 and J usage is TRBJ2-1, with 8 bases lining up with TRBD1. J was trimmed by 2 bases and V by 6 bases; bases with no gene match: 3. CDR3 length equals 14 residues. CDR1 is MNHEY, CDR2 SVGEGT, per germline. For the CDR3, the DNA is TGTGCCAGCAGCGACAGGGGCGCCTACAATGAGCAGTTCTTC. It yields the protein CASSDRGAYNEQFF.

The chain uses TRBV5-1 and TRBJ1-4; no reliable D call. The V end lost 5 bases, the J end lost 6 bases, and 20 bases lay between the germline ends. CDR1 is SGHRS, CDR2 YFSETQ, per germline. This CDR3 contains 16 residues. The CDR3 coding sequence is TGCGCCAGCAGACCCTTCGGCGGCACTGTGGATGAAAAACTGTTTTTT. Translated: CASRPFGGTVDEKLFF.

This clonotype was seen a handful of times. The rearrangement links TRBV18 to TRBJ2-3; D perhaps matches TRBD1 (6 bases). Germline assignment: CDR1 KGHSH and CDR2 LQKENI. There are 15 residues in the CDR3. V lost 6 bases, J lost 1 base, and 14 bases lay in between. This CDR3 reads CASSPPGARTDTQYF. In nucleotides, the CDR3 is TGTGCCAGCTCGCCCCCAGGGGCCCGCACAGATACGCAGTATTTT.

This clonotype came up many times. The gene calls are TRBV24-1 and TRBJ2-5; D may correspond to TRBD1 or TRBD2 (6 bases each). The J call may be incorrect, as the DNA end agrees better with TRBJ2-7. The CDR3 totals 11 residues. The germline gives CDR1 KGHDR, CDR2 SFDVKD. The CDR3: CATSRGLEQYF. DNA of the CDR3: TGTGCCACCAGTCGGGGGCTCGAGCAGTACTTC.

The CDR3 DNA reads as TGTGCCAGCAGTCCCCGAGTGAGCTCTGGAAACACCATATATTTT. Translation gives CASSPRVSSGNTIYF. This sequence joins TRBV12-3 or TRBV12-4 and TRBJ1-3; D is unclear. This CDR3 comprises 15 residues. Trimming left V 5 bases short and J 0 bases short, with 11 bases between.

V usage is TRBV2 and J usage is TRBJ1-2, with no clear D. In germline, CDR1 is SNHLY, CDR2 FYNNEI. V lost 4 bases and J lost 4, with 10 bases in between. The CDR3 has 13 amino acids. The CDR3 loop is CASSAVGGYGYTF. CDR3 nucleotides: TGTGCCAGCAGTGCCGTTGGTGGCTATGGCTACACCTTC.

This clonotype was seen more than once but under ten times. Just one base apart from a much larger clone, this may be a read error. V gene TRBV10-3 combines with J gene TRBJ2-5; TRBD1 aligns across 9 bases. The J call is in doubt because the DNA end fits TRBJ2-7 better. This CDR3 region has 16 residues. CDR1 and CDR2 (germline): ENHRY, SYGVKD. The CDR3 DNA reads as TGTGCCGTCAGTGGAAGAACAGGGGGCCTCATCTACGAGCAGTACTTC. Protein sequence: CAVSGRTGGLIYEQYF.

There are many counts of this clonotype. The V gene is TRBV15, the J gene TRBJ2-7; 11 nucleotides agree with TRBD1. There are 15 residues in the CDR3. The V gene end was trimmed by 1 base and the J gene end by 6 bases; junction bases not matched to a gene: 5. CDR1 and CDR2 from the germline V gene are LNHNV and YYDKDF (reference sequence). The CDR3 DNA is TGTGCCACCAGCAGAGTGAGGACAGGGGGCGTCGAGCAGTACTTC. Protein sequence: CATSRVRTGGVEQYF.

There are many counts of this clonotype. The rearrangement uses TRBV4-1 and TRBJ2-7, with D uncertain. V was trimmed by 1 base and J by 0 bases, leaving 13 bases between them. CDR1 is MGHRA and CDR2 is YSYEKL in the germline V gene. CDR3 length equals 16 residues. CDR3: CASSQALGRNSYEQYF. CDR3 in DNA: TGCGCCAGCAGCCAAGCGTTAGGACGGAACTCCTACGAGCAGTACTTC.

This clonotype was recorded a few times. This chain uses TRBV5-1 with TRBJ2-7; unclear D gene. The CDR3 totals 12 residues. V dropped 2 bases and J dropped 1 base, with 4 bases sitting between them. Germline CDR1 and CDR2: SGHRS and YFSETQ. The CDR3 here is CASSFHSYEQYF. CDR3 nucleotides: TGCGCCAGCAGCTTCCATTCCTACGAGCAGTACTTC.

This clonotype came up many times. V is TRBV7-9 and J is TRBJ2-1; 11 bases line up with TRBD2. This CDR3 has 15 amino acids. The V and J ends lost 5 bases and 6 bases, in that order; junction bases with no gene match: 6. Germline V gene sequence: CDR1 SEHNR, CDR2 FQNEAQ (reference sequence). The CDR3 spells CASSATSGRFNEQFF. The CDR3 DNA follows: TGTGCCAGCAGCGCAACTAGCGGGAGATTCAATGAGCAGTTCTTC. Full variable domain (outside the CDR3, taken from reference TRBV7-9 and TRBJ2-1): DTGVSQNPRHKITKRGQNVTFRCDPISEHNRLYWYRQTLGQGPEFLTYFQNEAQLEKSRLLSDRFSAERPKGSFSTLEIQRTEQGDSAMYLCASSATSGRFNEQFFGPGTRLTVL.

This clonotype appeared a few times. The genes are TRBV12-3 or TRBV12-4 and TRBJ1-2; tentatively, D is TRBD1 (6 bases). V shed 1 base and J shed 4 bases, with 22 bases lying between them. This CDR3 contains 18 residues. The CDR3 is CASSLDITLGGSFYGYTF. The CDR3 nucleotides read TGTGCCAGCAGTTTAGACATTACCTTGGGGGGCTCATTCTATGGCTACACCTTC.

J is TRBJ1-4 and V is TRBV27, with TRBD1 as a possible D gene (5 bases). The CDR3 is 15 residues long. Per the germline V gene, CDR1 is MNHEY and CDR2 is SMNVEV (reference sequence). V was pared by 5 bases and J by 8 bases, with 18 bases between. The CDR3 reads CASSTGTAGGEKLFF. In nucleotides, the CDR3 is TGTGCCAGCAGTACCGGGACCGCCGGAGGGGAAAAACTGTTTTTT.